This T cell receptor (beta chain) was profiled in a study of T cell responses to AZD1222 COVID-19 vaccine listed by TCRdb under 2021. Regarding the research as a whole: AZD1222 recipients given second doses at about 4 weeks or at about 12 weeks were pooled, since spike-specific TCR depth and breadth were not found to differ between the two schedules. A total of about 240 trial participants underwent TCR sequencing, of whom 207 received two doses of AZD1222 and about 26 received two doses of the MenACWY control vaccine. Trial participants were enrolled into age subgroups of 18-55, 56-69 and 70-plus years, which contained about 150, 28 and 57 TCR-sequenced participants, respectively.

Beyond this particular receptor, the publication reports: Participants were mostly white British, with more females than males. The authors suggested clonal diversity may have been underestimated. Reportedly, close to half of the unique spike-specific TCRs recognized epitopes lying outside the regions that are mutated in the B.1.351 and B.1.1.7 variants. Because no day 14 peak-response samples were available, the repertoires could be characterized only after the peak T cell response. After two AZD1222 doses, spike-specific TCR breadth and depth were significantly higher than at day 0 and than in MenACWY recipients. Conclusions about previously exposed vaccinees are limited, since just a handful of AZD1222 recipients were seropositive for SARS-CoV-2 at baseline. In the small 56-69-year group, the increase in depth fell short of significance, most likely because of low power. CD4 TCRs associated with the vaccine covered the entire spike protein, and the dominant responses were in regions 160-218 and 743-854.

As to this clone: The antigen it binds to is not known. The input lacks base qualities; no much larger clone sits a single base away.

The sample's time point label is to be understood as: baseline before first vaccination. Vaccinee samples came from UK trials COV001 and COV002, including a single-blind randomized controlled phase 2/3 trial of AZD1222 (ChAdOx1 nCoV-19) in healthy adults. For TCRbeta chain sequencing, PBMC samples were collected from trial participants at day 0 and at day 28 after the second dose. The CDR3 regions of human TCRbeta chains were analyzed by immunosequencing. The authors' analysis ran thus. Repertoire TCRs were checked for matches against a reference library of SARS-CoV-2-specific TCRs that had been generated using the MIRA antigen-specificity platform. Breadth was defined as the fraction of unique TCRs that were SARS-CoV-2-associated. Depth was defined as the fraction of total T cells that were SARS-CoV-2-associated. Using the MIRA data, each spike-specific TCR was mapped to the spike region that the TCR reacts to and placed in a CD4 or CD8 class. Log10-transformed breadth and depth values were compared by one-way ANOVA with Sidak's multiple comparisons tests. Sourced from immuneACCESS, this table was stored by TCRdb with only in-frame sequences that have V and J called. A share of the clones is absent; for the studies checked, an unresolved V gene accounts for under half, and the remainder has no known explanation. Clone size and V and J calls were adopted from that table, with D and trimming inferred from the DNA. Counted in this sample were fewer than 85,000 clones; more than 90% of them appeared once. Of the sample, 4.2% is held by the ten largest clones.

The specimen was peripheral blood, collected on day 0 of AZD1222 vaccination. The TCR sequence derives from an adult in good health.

CDR3 region: CASSEGTGVVYGYTF. The sequenced DNA is TGTGCCAGCAGCGAGGGGACAGGGGTCGTATATGGCTACACCTTC. The rearrangement joined TRBV9 to TRBJ1-2, and TRBD1 aligns with 10 junction nucleotides. V lost 3 bases and J lost 5 bases, and the count of bases not matched to a germline gene is 7. According to the germline V gene, CDR1 reads SGDLS and CDR2 reads YYNGEE. From cysteine to phenylalanine, the CDR3 is 15 amino acids long. Just the 45-base CDR3 DNA is kept, in frame starting at base 1.